Below are 29 T cell receptor beta chains sequenced from a single sample in a study of shared clonotypes between healthy human individuals. TCRdb's copy holds only in-frame clones and misses some; the assay was immunoSEQ multiplex PCR. The sample includes 600,000 to 700,000 clones, around three quarters of them seen just once. Sequencing was carried out using memory CD4+ T cells sorted from blood. Subset: CD45RA-negative fraction. The receptors here all came from a young woman in good health.

This clone was detected a few times. The CDR3 sequence: CSGNGQSFNEQFF. CDR3 nucleotides: TGCAGCGGTAATGGACAGTCGTTCAATGAGCAGTTCTTC. This chain joins TRBV29-1 and TRBJ2-1; a weak D match, TRBD1 (6 bases). CDR1 and CDR2 (germline): SQVTM, ANQGSEA. V was cut by 7 bases and J by 6 bases, with 16 bases left in between. The CDR3 extends over 13 amino acids.

This clone has just a few counts. This chain links TRBV28 with TRBJ1-2; possibly TRBD1 for D (6 bases). This CDR3 is 14 amino acids long. CDR1 is MDHEN, CDR2 SYDVKM, per germline. Trimming took 3 bases from V and 2 from J, leaving 10 bases between them. The CDR3 DNA reads TGTGCCAGCAGTTTGGGGGCGGACAACTATGGCTACACCTTC. Protein product: CASSLGADNYGYTF.

This clone was detected a few times. The rearrangement joins TRBV2 to TRBJ1-4; 7 bases align to TRBD1. The CDR3 length is 15 residues. Germline loops: CDR1 SNHLY, CDR2 FYNNEI. V was clipped by 3 bases and J by 5 bases; unmatched bases: 6. DNA of the CDR3: TGTGCCAGCAGTGATCGGGGACAGACAAATGAAAAACTGTTTTTT. This codes for CASSDRGQTNEKLFF. Using reference TRBV2 and TRBJ1-4 for the parts outside the CDR3, the full variable domain is EPEVTQTPSHQVTQMGQEVILRCVPISNHLYFYWYRQILGQKVEFLVSFYNNEISEKSEIFDDQFSVERPDGSNFTLKIRSTKLEDSAMYFCASSDRGQTNEKLFFGSGTQLSVL.

The chain combines TRBV7-8 with TRBJ1-2; 7 nucleotides line up with TRBD1. Trimming at V came to 2 bases and at J to 7 bases, leaving 10 bases not matched to a gene. Germline-derived CDR1 and CDR2 are SGHVS and FQNEAQ. There are 15 residues in the CDR3. As DNA, the CDR3 is TGTGCCAGCAGCTTATCCTGGGACAGTCTGGCTGGCTACACCTTC. This translates into CASSLSWDSLAGYTF.

This clone was recorded many times. The chain links TRBV6-1 to TRBJ1-4; the D is unclear. The V gene lost 3 bases and the J gene lost 7 bases, with 15 bases spanning the gap. Germline V lookup: CDR1 MNHNS, CDR2 SASEGT. The CDR3 extends over 15 amino acids. CDR3 nucleotides: TGTGCCAGCAGTGAGGTCGGGAGGTTCGTTGAAAAACTGTTTTTT. This translates into CASSEVGRFVEKLFF.

The gene calls are TRBV6-6 and TRBJ1-5; D perhaps matches TRBD1 (6 bases). The CDR3 consists of 14 residues. V dropped 6 bases and J dropped 4 bases, with 13 bases sitting between them. The germline V gene has CDR1 MNHNY and CDR2 SVGAGI (reference sequence). This chain's CDR3 is CASRMTGPNQPQHF. The CDR3 nucleotides read TGTGCCAGCAGGATGACAGGTCCTAATCAGCCCCAGCATTTT.

The gene calls are TRBV6-1 and TRBJ2-1, with 8 bases lining up with TRBD2. The CDR3 totals 16 residues. The ends lost 2 bases at V and 0 bases at J; junction bases unmatched: 3. Germline V lookup: CDR1 MNHNS, CDR2 SASEGT. The CDR3 reads CASSEKSGSSYNEQFF. The CDR3 DNA reads TGTGCCAGCAGTGAAAAAAGCGGGAGCTCCTACAATGAGCAGTTCTTC.

The genes are TRBV19 and TRBJ1-4; 9 nucleotides agree with TRBD1. CDR1 and CDR2 from the germline V gene are LNHDA and SQIVND (reference sequence). The ends lost 4 bases at V and 5 bases at J; junction bases unmatched: 5. This CDR3 comprises 15 residues. CDR3 nucleotides: TGTGCCAGTAGTACGAAGGGACAGGGAAATGAAAAACTGTTTTTT. Translated, it gives CASSTKGQGNEKLFF.

The chain links TRBV7-2 to TRBJ1-4, with D unresolved. Germline V gene lookup returns CDR1 SGHTA and CDR2 FQGNSA. V lost 2 bases and J 8 bases, leaving 15 bases between the germline ends. The CDR3 is 15 residues long. CDR3 in DNA: TGTGCCAGCAGCTTACAGCCCTCCATGGTGGAAAAACTGTTTTTT. It specifies CASSLQPSMVEKLFF. Full variable domain (remainder filled in from reference TRBV7-2 and TRBJ1-4): GAGVSQSPSNKVTEKGKDVELRCDPISGHTALYWYRQSLGQGLEFLIYFQGNSAPDKSGLPSDRFSAERTGGSVSTLTIQRTQQEDSAVYLCASSLQPSMVEKLFFGSGTQLSVL.

The chain has TRBV10-3 and TRBJ2-5, with 9 bases aligning to TRBD1. The CDR3 contains 15 residues. V lost 4 bases to trimming and J lost 1 base; unmatched junction nucleotides: 4. Germline CDR1 and CDR2: ENHRY and SYGVKD. As DNA, the CDR3 is TGTGCCATCAGTGGGGGACAGGGCAGCCAAGAGACCCAGTACTTC. It is translated as CAISGGQGSQETQYF.

V and J are TRBV6-1 and TRBJ1-2; 9 bases fit TRBD1. J lost 4 bases, V lost 4 bases, and 10 bases had no gene match. The CDR3 covers 16 residues. The V gene's germline CDR1 is MNHNS and CDR2 SASEGT. This CDR3 reads CASSGLTGGRSYGYTF. The CDR3 DNA reads TGTGCCAGCAGTGGATTGACAGGGGGTCGGAGCTATGGCTACACCTTC.

This clone has a count of ten or more. This chain uses TRBV5-1 with TRBJ2-1; unclear D gene. V was clipped by 5 bases and J by 6 bases, with 18 bases between them. There are 15 residues in the CDR3. From germline, CDR1 is SGHRS and CDR2 YFSETQ. CDR3 in DNA: TGCGCCAGCAGATATTCGACGGGTTTGGGCAATGAGCAGTTCTTC. Residues: CASRYSTGLGNEQFF.

V gene TRBV5-1 combines with J gene TRBJ1-1; D gene ambiguous. Trimming took off 4 bases at V and 3 bases at J, with 16 bases between the two ends. The CDR3 is 15 amino acids. Germline V gene sequence: CDR1 SGHRS, CDR2 YFSETQ. CDR3 nucleotides: TGCGCCAGCAGCCCAGCCCCCGGGGTCGACACTGAAGCTTTCTTT. It translates to CASSPAPGVDTEAFF. Drawing the rest from reference TRBV5-1 and TRBJ1-1, the complete variable domain is KAGVTQTPRYLIKTRGQQVTLSCSPISGHRSVSWYQQTPGQGLQFLFEYFSETQRNKGNFPGRFSGRQFSNSRSEMNVSTLELGDSALYLCASSPAPGVDTEAFFGQGTRLTVV.

This clone was picked up a small number of times. Other nucleotide sequences in the sample specify the same CDR3. V gene TRBV27 combines with J gene TRBJ2-7; unclear D gene. The V gene lost 9 bases and the J gene lost 0 bases, with 12 bases spanning the gap. The CDR3 has 13 residues. The germline CDR1 and CDR2 sequences are MNHEY and SMNVEV (reference sequence). The CDR3 protein is CASRRQDSYEQYF. Written as DNA, the CDR3 is TGTGCCAGTCGCAGGCAGGACTCCTACGAGCAGTACTTC.

V usage is TRBV7-9 and J usage is TRBJ2-1; weak D call: TRBD2 (5 bases). Germline V lookup: CDR1 SEHNR, CDR2 FQNEAQ (reference sequence). Deletions cut 6 bases from V and 8 bases from J, with 14 bases between. CDR3 length equals 13 residues. The CDR3 loop reads CASRPRTADEQFF. The CDR3 region has the DNA TGTGCCAGCAGGCCTAGGACTGCCGATGAGCAGTTCTTC.

The chain uses TRBV28 and TRBJ2-4; possibly TRBD1 or TRBD2 for D (5 bases each). V dropped 3 bases and J dropped 7 bases, with 7 bases sitting between them. The CDR3 length is 12 residues. Germline CDR1 and CDR2: MDHEN and SYDVKM. This chain's CDR3 is CASSLGTNIQYF. The CDR3 DNA is TGTGCCAGCAGTTTGGGGACGAACATTCAGTACTTC.

In DNA, the CDR3 is TGTGCCTTAGGTGGGGGGAAGGCTCAAGAGACCCAGTACTTC. This sequence encodes CALGGGKAQETQYF. The J gene is TRBJ2-5, the V gene TRBV30, with D possibly TRBD2 on 6 matching bases. Germline CDR1 is GTSNPN and CDR2 is SVGIG (reference sequence). The CDR3 length is 14 residues. V lost 7 bases to trimming and J lost 2 bases, with 17 bases between them.

V is TRBV14 and J is TRBJ2-1; D unresolved. V dropped 1 base and J dropped 7 bases, with 11 bases sitting between them. Germline V gene data show CDR1 as SGHDN and CDR2 as FVKESK. The CDR3 has 14 residues. The CDR3 nucleotides read TGTGCCAGCAGCCAAGCCTCTTTAGGGAATGAGCAGTTCTTC. Protein: CASSQASLGNEQFF.

This clone is a singleton in its sample. This rearrangement joins TRBV11-3 to TRBJ2-1; 8 positions match TRBD2. J lost 6 bases, V lost 4 bases, and 8 bases had no gene match. Germline loops: CDR1 SGHNT, CDR2 YENEEA. The CDR3 totals 15 residues. The CDR3 sequence is CASSSDTTSGNEQFF. Written as DNA, the CDR3 is TGTGCCAGCAGCTCCGACACCACTAGCGGCAATGAGCAGTTCTTC.

V usage is TRBV5-6 and J usage is TRBJ2-3; TRBD2 aligns across 7 bases. The germline V gene encodes CDR1 SGHDT and CDR2 YYEEEE. CDR3 length: 14 amino acids. Losses at the gene ends were 4 bases for V and 10 bases for J; bases not matched to a gene: 12. CDR3 sequence: CASSIRTSEIAQYF. CDR3 nucleotides: TGTGCCAGCAGCATACGGACTAGTGAGATTGCGCAGTATTTT.

In its sample, this clone was seen once. The chain is built from TRBV6-6 and TRBJ2-7; D uncertain. The CDR3 consists of 11 residues. Trimming left V 4 bases short and J 6 bases short, with 7 bases between. Germline CDR1 MNHNY, CDR2 SVGAGI (reference sequence). Written as DNA, the CDR3 is TGTGCCAGCAGTTCCCGATCCGAGCAGTACTTC. It translates to CASSSRSEQYF.

The chain couples TRBV6-5 to TRBJ2-3, with D perhaps TRBD2 (5 bases). Trimming pared 2 bases from V and 4 bases from J, leaving 13 bases between. Germline CDR1 and CDR2: MNHEY and SVGAGI. The CDR3 has 15 amino acids. Written as DNA, the CDR3 is TGTGCCAGCAGTTACGAGGGCTTATGGGCAGATACGCAGTATTTT. It is translated as CASSYEGLWADTQYF.

The chain employs TRBV6-6 and TRBJ1-5, with a weak D call TRBD1 (6 bases). The CDR3 sequence is 14 residues long. Germline lookup yields CDR1 MNHNY and CDR2 SVGAGI (reference sequence). V was clipped by 6 bases and J by 3 bases, with 12 bases between them. The CDR3 DNA follows: TGTGCCAGCAGACCCACAGGGAACAATCAGCCCCAGCATTTT. Translated, it gives CASRPTGNNQPQHF.

Points on this clone: This CDR3 is also generated by other DNA sequences in the sample. The genes are TRBV11-2 and TRBJ2-2; TRBD2 is a possible D gene (6 bases). This CDR3 is 14 amino acids long. V lost 2 bases, J lost 4 bases, and 8 bases lay in between. CDR1 SGHAT and CDR2 FQNNGV come from the germline V gene. The CDR3 sequence: CASSLQGGTGELFF. Here the CDR3 DNA reads TGTGCCAGCAGCTTACAGGGAGGCACCGGGGAGCTGTTTTTT.

The chain couples TRBV27 to TRBJ1-2, with TRBD1 matching 8 bases. This CDR3 contains 14 residues. In germline, CDR1 is MNHEY, CDR2 SMNVEV (reference sequence). J was trimmed by 6 bases and V by 3 bases; bases with no gene match: 6. This CDR3 reads CASSFQDRGHGYTF. The CDR3 nucleotides are TGTGCCAGCAGTTTCCAAGACAGGGGCCATGGCTACACCTTC.

V gene TRBV4-2 combines with J gene TRBJ2-7; tentative D call: TRBD1 (6 bases). This CDR3 has 14 residues. V was shortened by 4 bases and J by 2 bases, with 12 bases between the two germline ends. Germline CDR1 reads LGHNA; CDR2 reads YNFKEQ. CDR3 amino acids: CASSPTGQAYEQYF. Written as DNA, the CDR3 is TGTGCCAGCAGCCCGACGGGACAAGCCTACGAGCAGTACTTC.

The chain is built from TRBV7-7 and TRBJ2-1, with 9 bases matching TRBD1. The CDR3 length is 13 residues. The germline gives CDR1 SSHAT, CDR2 FNYEAQ (reference sequence). V shed 3 bases, J shed 8 bases, and the junction held 2 bases outside the gene matches. CDR3 residues: CASSFDRGYEQFF. As DNA, the CDR3 is TGTGCCAGCAGCTTTGACAGGGGGTATGAGCAGTTCTTC.

The chain joins TRBV25-1 to TRBJ2-2; possibly TRBD2 for D (5 bases). In germline, CDR1 is MGHDK, CDR2 SYGVNS. The CDR3 runs to 14 residues. V was pared by 3 bases and J by 5 bases, with 10 bases between. The CDR3 protein is CASSDSTRTGELFF. CDR3 sequence (DNA): TGTGCCAGCAGTGATTCCACTAGAACCGGGGAGCTGTTTTTT.

The J gene is TRBJ2-7, the V gene TRBV5-1; 8 bases are shared with TRBD2. Losses at the gene ends were 2 bases for V and 6 bases for J; bases not matched to a gene: 7. This CDR3 spans 14 amino acids. Per germline, CDR1 SGHRS and CDR2 YFSETQ. This chain's CDR3 is CASSFSGGSREQYF. Written as DNA, the CDR3 is TGCGCCAGCAGCTTCTCGGGAGGGTCGCGCGAGCAGTACTTC.